This T cell receptor beta chain was captured by sequencing in a study of OX40 agonist ivuxolimab in advanced cancers. Overall study context: The patients got ivuxolimab, which is an agonistic anti-OX40 (CD134) antibody. Study outcomes and limitations: Clonal expansion was seen in CD4+ and CD8+ blood T cells by week 6 at 0.1 to 3.0 mg/kg.

Trimming stripped 5 bases from V and 3 bases from J, with 13 bases between. This CDR3 spans 14 amino acids. Germline V gene data show CDR1 as MNHNS and CDR2 as SASEGT. Clones were read by immunoSEQ multiplex PCR, and TCRdb kept only the in-frame ones, dropping some. The table shows 24,000 or so clones, with roughly 80% occurring only once. On this clone itself: Its specificity is not known.

People who had autoimmune disease history or systemic immunosuppression were excluded. With baseline, cycle 4 day 1, and cycle 7 day 1 as timepoints, blood was sampled. The sample in question was CD4+ or CD8+ T cells sorted from blood, obtained in a trial of the OX40 agonist ivuxolimab. The clonotype originates from an adult with an advanced solid tumor such as melanoma, head and neck, liver or kidney cancer. V gene TRBV6-1 combines with J gene TRBJ1-2; tentatively, D is TRBD1 (5 bases). In DNA form, the CDR3 reads TGTGCCAGCAGTTTCAGGGAGGCAGACTATGGCTACACCTTC. Its translation: CASSFREADYGYTF.